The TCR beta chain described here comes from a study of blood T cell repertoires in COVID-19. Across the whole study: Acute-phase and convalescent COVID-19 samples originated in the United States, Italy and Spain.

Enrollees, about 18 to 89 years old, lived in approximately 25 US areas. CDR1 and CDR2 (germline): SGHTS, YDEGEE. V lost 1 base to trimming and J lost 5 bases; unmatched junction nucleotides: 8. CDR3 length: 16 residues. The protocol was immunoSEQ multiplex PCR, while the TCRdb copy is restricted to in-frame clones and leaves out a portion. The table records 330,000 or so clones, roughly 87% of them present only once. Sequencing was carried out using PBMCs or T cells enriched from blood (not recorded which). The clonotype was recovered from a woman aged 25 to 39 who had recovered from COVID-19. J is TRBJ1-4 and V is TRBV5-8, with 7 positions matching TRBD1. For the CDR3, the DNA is TGTGCCAGCAGCTTGCTCGGGGACAGAGCAAATGAAAAACTGTTTTTT. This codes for CASSLLGDRANEKLFF.